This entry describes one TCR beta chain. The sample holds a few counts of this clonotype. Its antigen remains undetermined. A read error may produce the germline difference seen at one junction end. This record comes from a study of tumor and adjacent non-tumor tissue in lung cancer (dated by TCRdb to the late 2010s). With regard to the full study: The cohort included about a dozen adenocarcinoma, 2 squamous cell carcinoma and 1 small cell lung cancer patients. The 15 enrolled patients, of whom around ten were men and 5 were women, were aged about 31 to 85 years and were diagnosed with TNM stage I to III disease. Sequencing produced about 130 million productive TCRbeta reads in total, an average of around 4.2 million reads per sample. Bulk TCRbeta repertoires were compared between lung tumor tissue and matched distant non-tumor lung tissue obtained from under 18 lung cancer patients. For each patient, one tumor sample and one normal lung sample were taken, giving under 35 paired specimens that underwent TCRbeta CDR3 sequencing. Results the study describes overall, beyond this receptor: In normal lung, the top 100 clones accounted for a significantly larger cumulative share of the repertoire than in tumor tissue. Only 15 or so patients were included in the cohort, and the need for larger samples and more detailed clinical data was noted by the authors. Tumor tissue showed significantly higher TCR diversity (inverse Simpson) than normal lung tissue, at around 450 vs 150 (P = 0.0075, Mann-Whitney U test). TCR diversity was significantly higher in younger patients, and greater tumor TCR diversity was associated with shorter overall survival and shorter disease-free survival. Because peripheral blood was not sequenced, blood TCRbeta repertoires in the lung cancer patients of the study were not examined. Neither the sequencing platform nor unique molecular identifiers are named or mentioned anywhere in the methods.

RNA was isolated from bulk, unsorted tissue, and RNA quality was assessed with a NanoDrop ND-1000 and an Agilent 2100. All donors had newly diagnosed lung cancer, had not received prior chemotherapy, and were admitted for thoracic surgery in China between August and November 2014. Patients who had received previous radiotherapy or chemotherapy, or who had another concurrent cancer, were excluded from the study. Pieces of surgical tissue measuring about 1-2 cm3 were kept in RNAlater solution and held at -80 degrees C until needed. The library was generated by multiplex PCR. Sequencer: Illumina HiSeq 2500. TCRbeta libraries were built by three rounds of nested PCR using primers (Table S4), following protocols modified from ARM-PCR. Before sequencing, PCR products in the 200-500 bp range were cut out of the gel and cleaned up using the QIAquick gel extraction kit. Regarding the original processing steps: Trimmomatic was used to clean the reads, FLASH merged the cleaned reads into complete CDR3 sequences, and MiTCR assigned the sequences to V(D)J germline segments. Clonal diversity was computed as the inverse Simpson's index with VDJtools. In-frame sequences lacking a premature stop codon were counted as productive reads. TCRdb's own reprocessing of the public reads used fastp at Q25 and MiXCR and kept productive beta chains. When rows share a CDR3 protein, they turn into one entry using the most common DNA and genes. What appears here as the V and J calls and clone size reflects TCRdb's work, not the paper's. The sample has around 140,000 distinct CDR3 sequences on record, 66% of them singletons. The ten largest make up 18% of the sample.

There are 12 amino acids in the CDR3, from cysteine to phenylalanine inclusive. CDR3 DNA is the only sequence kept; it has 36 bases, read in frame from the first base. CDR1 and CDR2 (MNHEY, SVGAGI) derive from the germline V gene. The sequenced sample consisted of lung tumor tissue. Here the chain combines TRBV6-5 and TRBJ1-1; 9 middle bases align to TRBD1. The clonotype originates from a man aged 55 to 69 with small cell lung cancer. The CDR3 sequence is CASSYRGDRATF. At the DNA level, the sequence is TGTGCCAGCAGTTACCGAGGGGACAGGGCCACTTTT.